This is a list of T cell receptor beta chains from one sample in a study of beta chain features in type 1 diabetes. TCRdb keeps only in-frame clones here, not all; method: immunoSEQ multiplex PCR. The sample lists around 250,000 clones, over 11% occurring once. Input material: naive CD4+ T cells from blood. The receptors originated from a man under 40 with type 1 diabetes. CDR3s include the opening cysteine and the closing phenylalanine or tryptophan. A D gene is named only where the DNA matches it firmly. Only some rows state a clone size, as once, few, many or a class for expanded clones.

d_gene	len	v_gene	j_gene	abundance	CDR3aa	CDR3nt
TRBD1	16	TRBV7-9	TRBJ1-2	few	CASSFTGTGGLNGYTF	TGTGCCAGCAGCTTCACCGGGACAGGGGGCTTGAATGGCTACACCTTC
TRBD1	15	TRBV18	TRBJ2-3	.	CASSKGTGDTDTQYF	TGTGCCAGCTCAAAGGGGACAGGGGACACAGATACGCAGTATTTT
TRBD1	10	TRBV11-2	TRBJ1-1	few	CASRQGRAFF	TGTGCCAGCCGACAGGGGAGAGCTTTCTTT
TRBD2	16	TRBV9	TRBJ2-2	.	CASSVSSGSITGELFF	TGTGCCAGCAGCGTTTCTAGCGGGAGTATCACCGGGGAGCTGTTTTTT
.	15	TRBV14	TRBJ2-5	.	CASSITGFPQETQYF	TGTGCCAGCAGCATAACAGGGTTCCCCCAAGAGACCCAGTACTTC
TRBD1	15	TRBV2	TRBJ1-2	.	CASISDRGRSHGYTF	TGTGCCAGCATATCTGACAGGGGGCGATCTCATGGCTACACCTTC
.	14	TRBV7-2	TRBJ2-1	few	CASSLRGGYNEQFF	TGTGCCAGCAGCTTAAGGGGCGGATACAATGAGCAGTTCTTC
TRBD1	14	TRBV7-2	TRBJ2-5	.	CASRQTGGAETQYF	TGTGCCAGCAGACAGACAGGGGGCGCGGAGACCCAGTACTTC
TRBD1	16	TRBV30	TRBJ2-7	few	CAWSPRQGFTSYEQYF	TGTGCCTGGAGTCCCCGACAGGGTTTCACAAGCTACGAGCAGTACTTC
.	16	TRBV7-9	TRBJ2-3	few	CASSLDTALSTDTQYF	TGTGCCAGCAGCTTAGACACAGCTCTTAGCACAGATACGCAGTATTTT
.	17	TRBV7-3	TRBJ2-3	.	CASSSNPPGLGTDTQYF	TGTGCCAGCAGCTCCAACCCGCCGGGACTGGGCACAGATACGCAGTATTTT
TRBD1	13	TRBV11-2	TRBJ2-7	.	CASSRDRTYEQYF	TGTGCCAGCAGCCGGGACAGAACTTACGAGCAGTACTTC
.	13	TRBV19	TRBJ1-2	.	CASSTDSNLGYTF	TGTGCCAGTAGTACGGACAGCAATCTTGGCTACACCTTC
TRBD2	15	TRBV4-2	TRBJ2-5	few	CASSQGLAGVETQYF	TGTGCCAGCAGCCAGGGACTAGCGGGAGTGGAGACCCAGTACTTC
.	15	TRBV18	TRBJ1-4	few	CASSPRQARYEKLFF	TGTGCCAGCTCACCTCGACAGGCTCGGTATGAAAAACTGTTTTTT
.	13	TRBV7-9	TRBJ1-1	few	CASSLRGGTEAFF	TGTGCCAGCAGCTTACGGGGGGGCACTGAAGCTTTCTTT
.	15	TRBV6-5	TRBJ1-2	.	CASSYSSTASYGYTF	TGTGCCAGCAGTTACTCGAGCACAGCCTCCTATGGCTACACCTTC
TRBD2	16	TRBV11-2	TRBJ2-1	few	CASSYRLAGRPNEQFF	TGTGCCAGCAGCTATCGACTAGCGGGAAGACCCAATGAGCAGTTCTTC
.	13	TRBV27	TRBJ2-2	few	CASSLYRDGELFF	TGTGCCAGCAGTTTATATCGGGACGGGGAGCTGTTTTTT
.	13	TRBV28	TRBJ2-1	.	CASSGGWYNEQFF	TGTGCCAGCAGTGGGGGGTGGTACAATGAGCAGTTCTTC
TRBD1	14	TRBV7-9	TRBJ1-5	few	CASSSQGSNQPQHF	TGTGCCAGCAGCTCACAGGGGAGCAATCAGCCCCAGCATTTT
TRBD1	16	TRBV9	TRBJ2-2	few	CASSAVGTGIAGELFF	TGTGCCAGCAGCGCCGTCGGGACAGGGATTGCCGGGGAGCTGTTTTTT
.	14	TRBV11-2	TRBJ2-3	few	CASSLSDTADTQYF	TGTGCCAGCAGCCTATCAGACACCGCAGATACGCAGTATTTT
TRBD2	15	TRBV6-5	TRBJ2-7	few	CASANGGSLAYEQYF	TGTGCCAGCGCCAACGGCGGGAGTCTCGCTTACGAGCAGTACTTC
TRBD1	14	TRBV5-4	TRBJ1-1	.	CASSRGQGDTEAFF	TGTGCCAGCAGCCGGGGACAGGGAGACACTGAAGCTTTCTTT
TRBD2	15	TRBV5-1	TRBJ2-5	.	CASSPTSGRIETQYF	TGCGCCAGCAGCCCAACTAGCGGGAGAATAGAGACCCAGTACTTC
TRBD1	14	TRBV18	TRBJ2-5	few	CASSPADRAGTQYF	TGTGCCAGCTCACCAGCGGACAGGGCAGGTACCCAGTACTTC
TRBD2	17	TRBV7-2	TRBJ2-7	few	CASSLVLTSGRSYEQYF	TGTGCCAGCAGCTTAGTCCTCACTAGCGGGAGGTCCTACGAGCAGTACTTC
.	15	TRBV4-2	TRBJ1-4	few	CASSHPQGTNEKLFF	TGTGCCAGCAGCCACCCCCAGGGTACTAATGAAAAACTGTTTTTT
.	15	TRBV7-8	TRBJ1-4	few	CASSSRDGGNEKLFF	TGTGCCAGCAGTTCACGGGACGGGGGGAATGAAAAACTGTTTTTT
.	12	TRBV28	TRBJ2-5	few	CASSLGHETQYF	TGTGCCAGCAGTTTAGGCCACGAGACCCAGTACTTC
.	12	TRBV18	TRBJ2-7	.	CASSPDSYEQYF	TGTGCCAGCTCACCTGACTCTTACGAGCAGTACTTC
TRBD1	12	TRBV6-5	TRBJ2-2	.	CASRQGAGELFF	TGTGCCAGCAGACAGGGGGCCGGGGAGCTGTTTTTT
.	17	TRBV15	TRBJ2-2	.	CATSRDRGTEDTGELFF	TGTGCCACCAGCAGAGATCGCGGGACAGAAGACACCGGGGAGCTGTTTTTT
.	15	TRBV15	TRBJ2-5	.	CATSRDRDSSETQYF	TGTGCCACCAGCAGAGACAGGGATAGTTCGGAGACCCAGTACTTC
.	15	TRBV4-2	TRBJ2-7	few	CASSQQADTSYEQYF	TGTGCCAGCAGCCAACAGGCGGACACCTCCTACGAGCAGTACTTC
.	14	TRBV7-9	TRBJ1-1	few	CASSYSTGNTEAFF	TGTGCCAGCAGCTATTCAACAGGGAACACTGAAGCTTTCTTT
TRBD1	22	TRBV9	TRBJ2-3	once	CASSADDYTLSREYQGADTQYF	TGTGCCAGCAGCGCCGATGACTACACGTTGTCGAGGGAGTACCAGGGGGCAGATACGCAGTATTTT
TRBD1	14	TRBV18	TRBJ2-7	.	CASSPPGQTYEQYF	TGTGCCAGCTCACCACCGGGACAGACCTACGAGCAGTACTTC
.	14	TRBV29-1	TRBJ2-1	.	CSVELWSSYNEQFF	TGCAGCGTTGAACTTTGGAGCTCCTACAATGAGCAGTTCTTC
.	17	TRBV29-1	TRBJ2-3	few	CSVEDSGGRLATDTQYF	TGCAGCGTTGAAGATTCCGGGGGACGCCTAGCAACAGATACGCAGTATTTT
.	12	TRBV28	TRBJ2-7	.	CASRTGTYEQYF	TGTGCCAGCCGGACTGGCACCTACGAGCAGTACTTC
TRBD2	14	TRBV9	TRBJ2-1	.	CASSLTSQNNEQFF	TGTGCCAGCAGTCTGACTAGCCAGAACAATGAGCAGTTCTTC